What follows describes a single T cell receptor (beta chain). This specimen belongs to a study of T-cell memory formation after mild COVID-19. TCRdb redid the calling of the 5' RACE reads with MiXCR, one entry per CDR3 protein. The sample holds 400,000 to 500,000 distinct CDR3 sequences, about 20% seen once. The material sequenced was PBMCs or a T cell subset sorted from them (not recorded which). This TCR was recovered from an adult woman who had mild COVID-19 (a few samples of this study predate the infection). Cell type and time point are not known.

CDR3: CATGTEADTQYF. CDR3 nucleotide sequence: TGTGCGACCGGGACGGAGGCAGATACGCAGTATTTT. The genes are TRBV15 and TRBJ2-3; D is tentatively TRBD1 or TRBD2 (5 bases each). Germline V lookup: CDR1 LNHNV, CDR2 YYDKDF (reference sequence). The CDR3 extends over 12 amino acids.